The rows below give T cell receptor beta chains drawn from one sample of a study of regulatory T cells in long-lasting Graves disease. TCRdb reprocessed the multiplex PCR reads with MiXCR, giving one entry per CDR3 protein. The repertoire includes fewer than 550,000 distinct CDR3 sequences, around 16% of them detected once, and just under 25% sits in the top ten. The same sample was also studied in work on T cells in Graves' hyperthyroidism and ophthalmopathy.

The starting material was peripheral blood mononuclear cells (PBMCs), obtained at new diagnosis, from a patient treated with antithyroid drugs. Receptors were obtained from a middle-aged woman with Graves disease. Both conserved end residues are part of each CDR3.

J	length	V	CDR3
TRBJ1-2	14	TRBV6-1	CASTSDRGLNGYTF
NA	13	TRBV14	CASSQVRGETQYF
TRBJ2-3	14	TRBV5-1	CASSEGTSGDTQYF
TRBJ2-7	13	TRBV2	CASAPGGTYEQYF
TRBJ2-2	15	TRBV6-1	CASRAGTGNTGELFF
TRBJ2-1	12	TRBV20-1	CSARGGINEQFF
TRBJ1-2	13	TRBV20-1	CSASTGGRDGYTF
TRBJ2-1	16	TRBV18	CASSPPGAGGINEQFF
TRBJ1-1	14	TRBV5-4	CASSLQGEVTEAFF
TRBJ1-1	15	TRBV5-1	CASKQAPLVNTEAFF
TRBJ2-6	15	TRBV27	CASSSGLPGANVLTF